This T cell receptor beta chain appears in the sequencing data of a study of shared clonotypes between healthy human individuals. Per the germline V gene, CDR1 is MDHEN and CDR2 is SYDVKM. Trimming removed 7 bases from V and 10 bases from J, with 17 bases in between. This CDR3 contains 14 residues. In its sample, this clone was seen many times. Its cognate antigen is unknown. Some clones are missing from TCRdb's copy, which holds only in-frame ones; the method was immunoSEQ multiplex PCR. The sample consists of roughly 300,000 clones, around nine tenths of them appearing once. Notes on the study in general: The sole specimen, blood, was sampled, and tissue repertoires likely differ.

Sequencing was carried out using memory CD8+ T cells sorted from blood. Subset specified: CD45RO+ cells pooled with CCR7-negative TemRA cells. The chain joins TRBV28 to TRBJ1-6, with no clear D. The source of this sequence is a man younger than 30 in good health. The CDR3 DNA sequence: TGTGCCAGCAAACGATCTGACACATCGTCACCCCTCCACTTT. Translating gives CASKRSDTSSPLHF.